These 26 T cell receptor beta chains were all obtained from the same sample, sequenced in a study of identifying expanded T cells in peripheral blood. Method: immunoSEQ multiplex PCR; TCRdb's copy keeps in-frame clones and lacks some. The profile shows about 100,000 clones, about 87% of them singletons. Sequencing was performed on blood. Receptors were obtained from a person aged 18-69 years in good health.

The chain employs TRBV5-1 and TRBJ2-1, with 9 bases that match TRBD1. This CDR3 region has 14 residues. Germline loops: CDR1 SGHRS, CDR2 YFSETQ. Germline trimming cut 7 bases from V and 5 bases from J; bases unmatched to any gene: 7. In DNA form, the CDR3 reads TGCGCCAGCCACGACCGGACAGGGGACAATGAGCAGTTCTTC. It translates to CASHDRTGDNEQFF. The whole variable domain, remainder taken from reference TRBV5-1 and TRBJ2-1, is KAGVTQTPRYLIKTRGQQVTLSCSPISGHRSVSWYQQTPGQGLQFLFEYFSETQRNKGNFPGRFSGRQFSNSRSEMNVSTLELGDSALYLCASHDRTGDNEQFFGPGTRLTVL.

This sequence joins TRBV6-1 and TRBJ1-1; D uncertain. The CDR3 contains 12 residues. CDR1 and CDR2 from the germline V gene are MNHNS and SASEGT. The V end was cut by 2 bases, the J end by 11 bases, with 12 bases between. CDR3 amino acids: CASSETSRSAFF. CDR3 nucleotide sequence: TGTGCCAGCAGTGAAACGTCCCGATCGGCTTTCTTT.

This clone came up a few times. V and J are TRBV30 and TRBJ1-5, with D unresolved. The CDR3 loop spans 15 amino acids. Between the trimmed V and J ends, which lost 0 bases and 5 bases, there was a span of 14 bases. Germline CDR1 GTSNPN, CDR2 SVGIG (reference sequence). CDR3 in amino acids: CAWSVHGGSYQPQHF. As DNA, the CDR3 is TGTGCCTGGAGTGTACATGGAGGCAGCTATCAGCCCCAGCATTTT.

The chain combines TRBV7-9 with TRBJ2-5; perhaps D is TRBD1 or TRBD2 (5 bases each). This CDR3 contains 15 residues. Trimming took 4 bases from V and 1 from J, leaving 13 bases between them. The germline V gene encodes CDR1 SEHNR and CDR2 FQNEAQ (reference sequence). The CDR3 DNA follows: TGTGCCAGCAGCTCCCACGGGACCCTCCAAGAGACCCAGTACTTC. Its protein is CASSSHGTLQETQYF. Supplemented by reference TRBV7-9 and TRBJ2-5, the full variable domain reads DTGVSQNPRHKITKRGQNVTFRCDPISEHNRLYWYRQTLGQGPEFLTYFQNEAQLEKSRLLSDRFSAERPKGSFSTLEIQRTEQGDSAMYLCASSSHGTLQETQYFGPGTRLLVL.

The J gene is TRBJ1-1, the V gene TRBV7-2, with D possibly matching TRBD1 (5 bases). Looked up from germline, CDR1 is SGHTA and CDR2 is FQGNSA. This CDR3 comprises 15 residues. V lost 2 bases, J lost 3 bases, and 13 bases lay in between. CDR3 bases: TGTGCCAGCAGCTTACTGCCAGGGATTGACACTGAAGCTTTCTTT. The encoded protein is CASSLLPGIDTEAFF.

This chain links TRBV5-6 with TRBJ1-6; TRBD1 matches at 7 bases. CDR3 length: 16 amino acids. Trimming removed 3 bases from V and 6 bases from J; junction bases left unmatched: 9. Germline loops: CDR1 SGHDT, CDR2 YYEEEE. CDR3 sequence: CASSSDYDRANSPLHF. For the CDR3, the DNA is TGTGCCAGCAGCTCGGATTATGACAGGGCTAATTCACCCCTCCACTTT.

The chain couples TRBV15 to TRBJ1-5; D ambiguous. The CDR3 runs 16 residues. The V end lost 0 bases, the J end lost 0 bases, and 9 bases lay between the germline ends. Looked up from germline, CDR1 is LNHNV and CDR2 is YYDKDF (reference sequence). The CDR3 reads CATSRDRFNSNQPQHF. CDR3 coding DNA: TGTGCCACCAGCAGAGATCGATTCAATAGCAATCAGCCCCAGCATTTT.

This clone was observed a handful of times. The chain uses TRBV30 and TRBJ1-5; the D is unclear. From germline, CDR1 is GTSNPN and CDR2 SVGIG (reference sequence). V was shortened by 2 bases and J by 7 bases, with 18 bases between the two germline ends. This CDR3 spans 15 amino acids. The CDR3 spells CAWSQVRAVGQPQHF. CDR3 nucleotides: TGTGCCTGGAGTCAAGTCCGGGCCGTCGGGCAGCCCCAGCATTTT.

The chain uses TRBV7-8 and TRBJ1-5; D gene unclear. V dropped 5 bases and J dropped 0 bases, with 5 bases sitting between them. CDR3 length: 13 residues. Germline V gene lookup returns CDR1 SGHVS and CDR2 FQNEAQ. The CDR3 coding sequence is TGTGCCAGCAGCCCCAATAGCAATCAGCCCCAGCATTTT. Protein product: CASSPNSNQPQHF.

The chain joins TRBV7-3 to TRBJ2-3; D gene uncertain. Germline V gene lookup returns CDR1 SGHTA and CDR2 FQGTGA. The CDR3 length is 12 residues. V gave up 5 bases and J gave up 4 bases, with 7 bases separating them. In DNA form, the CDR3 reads TGTGCCAGCAGCATCCAGTCAGATACGCAGTATTTT. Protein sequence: CASSIQSDTQYF.

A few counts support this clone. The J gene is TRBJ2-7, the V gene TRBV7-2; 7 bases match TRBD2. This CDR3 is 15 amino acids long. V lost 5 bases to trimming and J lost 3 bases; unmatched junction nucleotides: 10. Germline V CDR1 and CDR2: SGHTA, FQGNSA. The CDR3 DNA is TGTGCCAGCAGCCTCAGGGCGGGGGAAGACTACGAGCAGTACTTC. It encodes CASSLRAGEDYEQYF.

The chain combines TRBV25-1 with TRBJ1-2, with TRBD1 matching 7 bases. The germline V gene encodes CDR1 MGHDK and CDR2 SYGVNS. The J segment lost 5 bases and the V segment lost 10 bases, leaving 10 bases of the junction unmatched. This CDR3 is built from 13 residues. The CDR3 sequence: CATQTGTDYGYTF. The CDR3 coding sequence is TGTGCCACCCAAACCGGGACAGATTATGGCTACACCTTC.

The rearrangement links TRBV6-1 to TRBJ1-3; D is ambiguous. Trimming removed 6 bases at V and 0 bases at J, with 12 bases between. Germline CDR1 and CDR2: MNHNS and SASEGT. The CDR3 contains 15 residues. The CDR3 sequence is CASRLDLFSGNTIYF. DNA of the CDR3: TGTGCCAGCAGGCTGGACCTCTTCTCTGGAAACACCATATATTTT.

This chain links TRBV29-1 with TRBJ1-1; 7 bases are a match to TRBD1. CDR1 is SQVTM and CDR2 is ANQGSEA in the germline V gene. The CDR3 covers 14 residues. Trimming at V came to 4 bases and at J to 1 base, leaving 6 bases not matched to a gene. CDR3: CSVGGDRSNTEAFF. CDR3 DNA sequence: TGCAGCGTTGGGGGGGACAGATCGAACACTGAAGCTTTCTTT.

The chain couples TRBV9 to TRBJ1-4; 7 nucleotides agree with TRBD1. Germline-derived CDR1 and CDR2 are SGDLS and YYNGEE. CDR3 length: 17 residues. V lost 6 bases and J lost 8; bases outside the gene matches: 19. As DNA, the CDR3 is TGTGCCAGCAACGGGGGGACAGCTCCCGAGGGGGACGAAAAACTGTTTTTT. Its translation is CASNGGTAPEGDEKLFF.

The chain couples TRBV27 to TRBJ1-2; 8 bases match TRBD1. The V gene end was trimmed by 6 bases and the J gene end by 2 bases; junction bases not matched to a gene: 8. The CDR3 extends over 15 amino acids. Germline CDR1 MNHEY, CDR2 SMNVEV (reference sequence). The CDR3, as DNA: TGTGCCAGCAGCCTTTCCGGGACAGGAAACTATGGCTACACCTTC. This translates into CASSLSGTGNYGYTF.

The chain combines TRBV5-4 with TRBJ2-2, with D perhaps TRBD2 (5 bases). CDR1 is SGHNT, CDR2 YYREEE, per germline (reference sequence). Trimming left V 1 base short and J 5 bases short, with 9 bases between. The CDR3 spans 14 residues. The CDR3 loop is CASSLREITGELFF. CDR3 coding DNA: TGTGCCAGCAGCTTGAGGGAGATAACCGGGGAGCTGTTTTTT.

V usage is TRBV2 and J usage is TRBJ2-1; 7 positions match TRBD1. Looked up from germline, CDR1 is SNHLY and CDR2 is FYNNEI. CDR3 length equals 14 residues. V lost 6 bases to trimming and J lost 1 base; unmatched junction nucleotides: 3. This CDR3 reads CASRGTESYNEQFF. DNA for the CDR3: TGTGCCAGCAGAGGGACAGAGTCCTACAATGAGCAGTTCTTC. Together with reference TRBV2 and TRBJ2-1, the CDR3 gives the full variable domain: EPEVTQTPSHQVTQMGQEVILRCVPISNHLYFYWYRQILGQKVEFLVSFYNNEISEKSEIFDDQFSVERPDGSNFTLKIRSTKLEDSAMYFCASRGTESYNEQFFGPGTRLTVL.

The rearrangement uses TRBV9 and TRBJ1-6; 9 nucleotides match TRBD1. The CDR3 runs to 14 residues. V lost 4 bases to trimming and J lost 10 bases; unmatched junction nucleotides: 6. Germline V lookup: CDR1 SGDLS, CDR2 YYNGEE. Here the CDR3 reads CASSMGQGLSPLHF. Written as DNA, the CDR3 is TGTGCCAGCAGCATGGGACAGGGCCTATCACCCCTCCACTTT.

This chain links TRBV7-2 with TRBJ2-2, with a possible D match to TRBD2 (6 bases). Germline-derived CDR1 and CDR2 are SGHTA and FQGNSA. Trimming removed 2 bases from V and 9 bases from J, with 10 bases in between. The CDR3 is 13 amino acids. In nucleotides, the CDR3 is TGTGCCAGCAGCTTATCCGGCGGGAGGGAGCTGTTTTTT. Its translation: CASSLSGGRELFF.

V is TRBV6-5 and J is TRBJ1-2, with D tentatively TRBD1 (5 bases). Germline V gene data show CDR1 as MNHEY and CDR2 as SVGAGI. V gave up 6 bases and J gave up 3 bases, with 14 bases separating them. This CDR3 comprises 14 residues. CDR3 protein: CASRMKGRDYGYTF. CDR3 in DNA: TGTGCCAGCAGAATGAAGGGGCGAGACTATGGCTACACCTTC.

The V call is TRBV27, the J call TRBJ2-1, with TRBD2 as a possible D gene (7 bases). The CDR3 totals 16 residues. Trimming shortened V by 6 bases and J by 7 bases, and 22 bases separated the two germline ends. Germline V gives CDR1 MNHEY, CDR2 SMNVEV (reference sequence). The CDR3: CASRPFGGRGWNEQFF. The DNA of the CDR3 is TGTGCCAGCAGACCTTTTGGGGGGAGGGGGTGGAATGAGCAGTTCTTC.

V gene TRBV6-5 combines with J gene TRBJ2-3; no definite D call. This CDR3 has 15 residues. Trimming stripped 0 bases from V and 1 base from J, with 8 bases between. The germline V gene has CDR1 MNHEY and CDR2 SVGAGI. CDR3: CASSYSGGGTDTQYF. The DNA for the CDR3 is TGTGCCAGCAGTTACTCGGGTGGTGGCACAGATACGCAGTATTTT.

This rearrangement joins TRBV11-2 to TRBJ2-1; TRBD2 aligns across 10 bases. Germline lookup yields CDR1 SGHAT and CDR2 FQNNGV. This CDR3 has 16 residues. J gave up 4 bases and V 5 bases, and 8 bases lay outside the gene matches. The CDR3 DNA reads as TGTGCCAGCAGCCTCATAGCGGGGGGCAGGTACAATGAGCAGTTCTTC. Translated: CASSLIAGGRYNEQFF.

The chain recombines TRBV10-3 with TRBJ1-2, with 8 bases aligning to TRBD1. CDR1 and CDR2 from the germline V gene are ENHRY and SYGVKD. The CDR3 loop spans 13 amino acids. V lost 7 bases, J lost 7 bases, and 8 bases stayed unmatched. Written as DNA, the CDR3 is TGTGCCATCACGAGTCAGGGGGCAGGTGGCTACACCTTC. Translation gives CAITSQGAGGYTF.

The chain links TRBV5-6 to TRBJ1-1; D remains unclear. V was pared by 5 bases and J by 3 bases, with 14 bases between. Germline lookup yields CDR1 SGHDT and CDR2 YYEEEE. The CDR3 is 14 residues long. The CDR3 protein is CASRASSLYTEAFF. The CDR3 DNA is TGTGCCAGCAGGGCCAGCTCGCTCTACACTGAAGCTTTCTTT.